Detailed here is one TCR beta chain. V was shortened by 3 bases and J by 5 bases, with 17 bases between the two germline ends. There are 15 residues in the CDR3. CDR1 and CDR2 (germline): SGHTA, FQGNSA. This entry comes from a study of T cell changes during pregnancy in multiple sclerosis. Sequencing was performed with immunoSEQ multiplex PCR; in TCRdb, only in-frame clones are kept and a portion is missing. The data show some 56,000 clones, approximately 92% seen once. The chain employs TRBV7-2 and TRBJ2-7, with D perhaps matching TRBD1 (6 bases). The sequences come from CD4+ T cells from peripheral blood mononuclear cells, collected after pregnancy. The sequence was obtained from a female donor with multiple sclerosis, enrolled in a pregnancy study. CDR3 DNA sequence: TGTGCCAGCAGCTTGGTCCCAGGGGAATTCGACGAGCAGTACTTC. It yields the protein CASSLVPGEFDEQYF.